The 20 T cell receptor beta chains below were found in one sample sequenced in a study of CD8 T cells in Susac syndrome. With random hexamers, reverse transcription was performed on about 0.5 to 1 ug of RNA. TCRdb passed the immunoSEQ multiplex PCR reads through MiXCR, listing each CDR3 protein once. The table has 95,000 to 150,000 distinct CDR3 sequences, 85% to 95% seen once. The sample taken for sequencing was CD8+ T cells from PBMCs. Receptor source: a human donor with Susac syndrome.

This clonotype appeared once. The CDR3 DNA is TGTGCCAGCAGTTACTCGCGCGGAGGAGAGCAGTTCTTC. It encodes CASSYSRGGEQFF. V usage is TRBV6-5 and J usage is TRBJ2-1, with D perhaps TRBD2 (5 bases). CDR3 length equals 13 residues. V lost 0 bases and J 10 bases, leaving 10 bases between the germline ends. CDR1 MNHEY and CDR2 SVGAGI come from the germline V gene.

CDR3 protein: CASSLAAEQYF. The CDR3 DNA sequence: TGTGCCAGCAGCTTAGCGGCCGAGCAGTACTTC. The V call is TRBV7-9, the J call TRBJ2-7; D is ambiguous. CDR3 length: 11 residues. V lost 0 bases and J lost 6, with 3 bases in between. Germline lookup yields CDR1 SEHNR and CDR2 FQNEAQ (reference sequence).

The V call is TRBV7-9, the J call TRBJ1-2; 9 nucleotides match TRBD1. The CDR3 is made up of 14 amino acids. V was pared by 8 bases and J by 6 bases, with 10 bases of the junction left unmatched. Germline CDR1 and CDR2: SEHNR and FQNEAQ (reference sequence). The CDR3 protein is CASSAWDREDGYTF. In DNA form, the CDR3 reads TGTGCCAGCTCAGCTTGGGACAGGGAAGATGGCTACACCTTC. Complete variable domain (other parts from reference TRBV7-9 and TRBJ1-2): DTGVSQNPRHKITKRGQNVTFRCDPISEHNRLYWYRQTLGQGPEFLTYFQNEAQLEKSRLLSDRFSAERPKGSFSTLEIQRTEQGDSAMYLCASSAWDREDGYTFGSGTRLTVV.

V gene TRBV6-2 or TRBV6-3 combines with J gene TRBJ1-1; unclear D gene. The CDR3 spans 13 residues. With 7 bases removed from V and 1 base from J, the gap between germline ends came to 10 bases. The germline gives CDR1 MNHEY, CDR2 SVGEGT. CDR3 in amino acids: CASTWGTNTEAFF. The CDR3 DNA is TGTGCCAGCACTTGGGGAACGAACACTGAAGCTTTCTTT.

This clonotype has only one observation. The CDR3 protein is CAAGLGEPNPVQYF. The CDR3 nucleotides read TGTGCCGCAGGACTGGGGGAACCTAATCCCGTGCAGTACTTC. This rearrangement joins TRBV15 to TRBJ2-7; D possibly uses TRBD1 or TRBD2 (5 bases each). The CDR3 runs to 14 residues. CDR1 is LNHNV, CDR2 YYDKDF, per germline (reference sequence). Trimming removed 11 bases from V and 9 bases from J, with 26 bases in between. The whole variable domain, filled in from reference TRBV15 and TRBJ2-7, reads DAMVIQNPRYQVTQFGKPVTLSCSQTLNHNVMYWYQQKSSQAPKLLFHYYDKDFNNEADTPDNFQSRRPNTSFCFLDIRSPGLGDTAMYLCAAGLGEPNPVQYFGPGTRLTVT.

CDR3 sequence: CASGITYGYTF. The CDR3 nucleotides read TGTGCCTCGGGGATTACCTATGGCTACACCTTC. The chain has TRBV2 and TRBJ1-2; no clear D gene. The CDR3 runs 11 residues. Trimming left V 11 bases short and J 4 bases short, with 11 bases between. CDR1 and CDR2 from the germline V gene are SNHLY and FYNNEI.

Here the CDR3 DNA reads TGCAGTGGGGATTTCAGCGGGGACTCCCAAGAGACCCAGTACTTC. Translated: CSGDFSGDSQETQYF. The genes are TRBV20-1 and TRBJ2-5; 7 bases align to TRBD2. The CDR3 covers 15 residues. J was trimmed by 1 base and V by 7 bases; bases with no gene match: 12. Germline V gene data show CDR1 as DFQATT and CDR2 as SNEGSKA (reference sequence).

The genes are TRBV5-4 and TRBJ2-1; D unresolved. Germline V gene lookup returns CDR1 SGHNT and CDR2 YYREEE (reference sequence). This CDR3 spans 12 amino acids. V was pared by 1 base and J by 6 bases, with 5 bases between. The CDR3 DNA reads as TGTGCCAGCAGCTTGCGGATCAATGAGCAGTTCTTC. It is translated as CASSLRINEQFF.

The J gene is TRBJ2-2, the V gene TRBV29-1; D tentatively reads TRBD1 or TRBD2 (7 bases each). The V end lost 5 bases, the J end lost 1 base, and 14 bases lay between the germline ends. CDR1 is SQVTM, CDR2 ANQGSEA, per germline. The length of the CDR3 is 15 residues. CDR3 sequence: CSVQTGRVNTGELFF. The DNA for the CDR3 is TGCAGCGTTCAGACAGGGAGGGTGAACACCGGGGAGCTGTTTTTT.

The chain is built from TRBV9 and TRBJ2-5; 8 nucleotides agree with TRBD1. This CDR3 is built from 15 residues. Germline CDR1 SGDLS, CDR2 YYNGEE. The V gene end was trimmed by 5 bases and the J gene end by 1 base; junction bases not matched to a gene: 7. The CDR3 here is CASSAADRAQETQYF. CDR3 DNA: TGTGCCAGCAGTGCTGCGGACAGGGCCCAAGAGACCCAGTACTTC.

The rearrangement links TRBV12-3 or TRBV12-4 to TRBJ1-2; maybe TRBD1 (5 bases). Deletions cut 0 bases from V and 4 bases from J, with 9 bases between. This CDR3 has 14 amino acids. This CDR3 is CASSLAGGGYGYTF. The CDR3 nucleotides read TGTGCCAGCAGTTTAGCGGGGGGGGGCTATGGCTACACCTTC.

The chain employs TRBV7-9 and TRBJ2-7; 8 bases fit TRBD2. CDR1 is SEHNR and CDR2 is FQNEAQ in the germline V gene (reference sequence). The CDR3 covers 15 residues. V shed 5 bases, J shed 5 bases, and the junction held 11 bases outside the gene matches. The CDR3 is CASSPPGTSNHEQYF. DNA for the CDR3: TGTGCCAGCAGCCCCCCCGGGACTAGTAACCACGAGCAGTACTTC.

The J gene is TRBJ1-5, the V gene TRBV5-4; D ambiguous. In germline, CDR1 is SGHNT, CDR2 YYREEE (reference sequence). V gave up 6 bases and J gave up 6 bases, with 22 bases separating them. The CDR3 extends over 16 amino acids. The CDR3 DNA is TGTGCCAGCACCAACGATGGGGAGCGTAGAGGTCAGCCCCAGCATTTT. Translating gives CASTNDGERRGQPQHF.

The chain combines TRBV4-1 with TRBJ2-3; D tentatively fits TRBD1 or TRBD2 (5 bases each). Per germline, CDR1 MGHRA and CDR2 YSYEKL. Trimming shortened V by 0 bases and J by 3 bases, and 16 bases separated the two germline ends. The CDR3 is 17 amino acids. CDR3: CASSQDPSRRGTDTQYF. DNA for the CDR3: TGCGCCAGCAGCCAAGATCCTAGCCGTAGGGGTACAGATACGCAGTATTTT.

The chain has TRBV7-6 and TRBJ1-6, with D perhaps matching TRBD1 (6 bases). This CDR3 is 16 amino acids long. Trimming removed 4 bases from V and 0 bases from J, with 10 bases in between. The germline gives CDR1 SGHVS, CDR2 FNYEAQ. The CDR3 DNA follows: TGTGCCAGCAGCTACGGACAGAGCTCCTATAATTCACCCCTCCACTTT. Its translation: CASSYGQSSYNSPLHF.

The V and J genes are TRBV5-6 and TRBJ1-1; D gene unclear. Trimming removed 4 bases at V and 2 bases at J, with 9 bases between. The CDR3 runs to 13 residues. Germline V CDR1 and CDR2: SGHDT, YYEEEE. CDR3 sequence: CASSPVVNTEAFF. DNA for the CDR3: TGTGCCAGCAGCCCCGTGGTCAACACTGAAGCTTTCTTT.

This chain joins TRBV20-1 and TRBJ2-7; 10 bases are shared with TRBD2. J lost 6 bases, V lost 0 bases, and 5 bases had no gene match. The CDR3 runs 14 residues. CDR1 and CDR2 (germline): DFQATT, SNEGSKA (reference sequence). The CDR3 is CSARDLAGGGEQYF. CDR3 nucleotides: TGCAGTGCTAGAGATTTAGCGGGGGGCGGCGAGCAGTACTTC.

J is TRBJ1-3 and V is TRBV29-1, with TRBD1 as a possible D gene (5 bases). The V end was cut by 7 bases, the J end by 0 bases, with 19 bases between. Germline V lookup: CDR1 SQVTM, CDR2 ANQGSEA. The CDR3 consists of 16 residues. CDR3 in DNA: TGCAGCGCCGGGGCTGATGACACAGACTCTGGAAACACCATATATTTT. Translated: CSAGADDTDSGNTIYF.

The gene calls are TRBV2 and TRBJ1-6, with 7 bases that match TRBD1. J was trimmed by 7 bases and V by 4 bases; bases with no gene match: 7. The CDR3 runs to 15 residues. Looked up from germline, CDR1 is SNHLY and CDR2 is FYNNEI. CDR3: CASSGGTDFNSPLHF. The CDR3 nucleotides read TGTGCCAGCAGTGGGGGGACAGACTTCAATTCACCCCTCCACTTT.

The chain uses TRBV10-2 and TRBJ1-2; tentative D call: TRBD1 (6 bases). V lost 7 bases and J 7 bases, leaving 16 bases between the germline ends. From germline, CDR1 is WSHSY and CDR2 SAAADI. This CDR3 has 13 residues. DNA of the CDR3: TGCGCCAGCACCGGACAGAGGCTGGGTGGCTACACCTTC. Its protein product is CASTGQRLGGYTF.